These T cell receptor beta chains were read from a single sample in a study of OX40 agonist ivuxolimab in advanced cancers. Sequencing was performed with immunoSEQ multiplex PCR; in TCRdb, only in-frame clones are kept and a portion is missing. The repertoire holds approximately 71,000 clones, with 65% to 85% as singletons. This specimen consisted of CD4+ or CD8+ T cells sorted from blood, obtained in a trial of the OX40 agonist ivuxolimab. Every receptor here comes from an adult with an advanced solid tumor such as melanoma, head and neck, liver or kidney cancer. CDR3s include the opening cysteine and the closing phenylalanine or tryptophan. D genes are given only for firm matches. Rows give clone size only sometimes, using once, few, many, or a class for an expanded clone.

clone_size d_call j_call v_call cdr3_nt cdr3_aa
- - TRBJ2-4 TRBV4-2 TGTGCCAGCAGCCAAGTGGTGGACGGATTAGCCAAAAACATTCAGTACTTC CASSQVVDGLAKNIQYF
- TRBD2 TRBJ2-3 TRBV10-1 TGCGCCAGCAGTGAGTTTAGCGGGAGAGACACAGATACGCAGTATTTT CASSEFSGRDTDTQYF
- - TRBJ1-1 TRBV9 TGTGCCAGCAGCGCCCGATTACGCCCGGGGAACACTGAAGCTTTCTTT CASSARLRPGNTEAFF
- - TRBJ2-5 TRBV6-1 TGTGCCAGCAGTGAAGAGACCCAGTACTTC CASSEETQYF
- - TRBJ1-2 TRBV7-2 TGTGCCAGCAGCCCCCGGCCCGATGGCTACACCTTC CASSPRPDGYTF
- - TRBJ1-1 TRBV19 TGTGCCAGTAGTATGGGGGGGGAGTACACTGAAGCTTTCTTT CASSMGGEYTEAFF
few - TRBJ2-3 TRBV11-1 TGTGCCAGCAGCGCCCGGGACTCCACAGATACGCAGTATTTT CASSARDSTDTQYF
- - TRBJ1-4 TRBV10-3 TGTGCCATTGGGGGTAATGGAGAAAAACTGTTTTTT CAIGGNGEKLFF
- TRBD1 TRBJ2-7 TRBV5-1 TGCGCCAGCAGCTCCGGACAGGCTCCCTACGAGCAGTACTTC CASSSGQAPYEQYF
- - TRBJ2-2 TRBV29-1 TGCAGCGGCTACTACGCGGGGGAGCTGTTTTTT CSGYYAGELFF
- - TRBJ1-4 TRBV6-5 TGTGCCAGCAGTTACTCAAAACGGGCAAATGAAAAACTGTTTTTT CASSYSKRANEKLFF
- - TRBJ2-3 TRBV5-4 TGTGCCAGCAGCTTAAGCTACAGCACAGATACGCAGTATTTT CASSLSYSTDTQYF
- - TRBJ2-6 TRBV19 TGTGCCAGTAGTATGGGTTATGGGGCCAACGTCCTGACTTTC CASSMGYGANVLTF
- - TRBJ2-7 TRBV19 TGTGCCAGTAGTATAGATTCCGGGACGGCACGCTACGAGCAGTACTTC CASSIDSGTARYEQYF
- - TRBJ1-3 TRBV6-5 TGTGCCAGCAGTTACTCAGGGACAACTGGAAACACCATATATTTT CASSYSGTTGNTIYF
- TRBD1 TRBJ2-4 TRBV14 TGTGCCAGCAGCCCCCTAGGGGGCCGGGGCATTCAGTACTTC CASSPLGGRGIQYF
few - TRBJ2-1 TRBV7-6 TGTGCCAGCAGCTTCCGCCTTGGAAATGAGCAGTTCTTC CASSFRLGNEQFF
- - TRBJ2-1 TRBV5-1 TGCGCCAGCAGCCAGGGTAATGTCCACAATGAGCAGTTCTTC CASSQGNVHNEQFF
- - TRBJ2-3 TRBV6-1 TGTGCCCTGGCCCGCCGCACAGATACGCAGTATTTT CALARRTDTQYF
- - TRBJ1-3 TRBV2 TGTGCCAGCGCCGAGGGGATCTCTCAAGACACCATATATTTT CASAEGISQDTIYF
- - TRBJ1-5 TRBV18 TGTGCCAGCTCACCAAGGGCAGAACATAGCAATCAGCCCCAGCATTTT CASSPRAEHSNQPQHF
- TRBD1 TRBJ2-7 TRBV27 TGTGCCAGCAGGACAGGGGTCAACTCCTACGAGCAGTACTTC CASRTGVNSYEQYF
- - TRBJ2-2 TRBV7-2 TGTGCCAGCAGCATTATTGTGGGGACCGGGGAGCTGTTTTTT CASSIIVGTGELFF
- TRBD1 TRBJ1-6 TRBV15 TGTGCCACCAGCAGGGGACAGGGTAGTTCACCCCTCCACTTT CATSRGQGSSPLHF
- - TRBJ2-7 TRBV29-1 TGCAGCGTTGAGGTGGGGGGCCTGTACGAGCAGTACTTC CSVEVGGLYEQYF
- - TRBJ2-5 TRBV7-8 TGTGCCAGCACCCTACCGAGTACCGAGACCCAGTACTTC CASTLPSTETQYF
- - TRBJ2-4 TRBV28 TGTGCCAGCGGATCTCTTGGGGGGGCCCTAGCCAAAAACATTCAGTACTTC CASGSLGGALAKNIQYF
- - TRBJ1-5 TRBV15 TGTGCCACCAGCCGGGACATCAGCAATCAGCCCCAGCATTTT CATSRDISNQPQHF
- - TRBJ2-7 TRBV2 TGTGCCAGCAATTGGGACACAATCTACGAGCAGTACTTC CASNWDTIYEQYF
few TRBD1 TRBJ2-3 TRBV11-3 TGTGCCAGCAGCCCGCGACAGGGAGCCACAGATACGCAGTATTTT CASSPRQGATDTQYF
- TRBD1 TRBJ2-3 TRBV18 TGTGCCAGCTCACCATCAGGGGGCCCTAGCACAGATACGCAGTATTTT CASSPSGGPSTDTQYF
- TRBD1 TRBJ2-3 TRBV5-6 TGTGCCAGCAGCTTAGGGACAGGGATAGATACGCAGTATTTT CASSLGTGIDTQYF
- TRBD1 TRBJ1-5 TRBV7-2 TGTGCCAGCAGCCAGACGGGACAGGGGAAGGGAGGCAATCAGCCCCAGCATTTT CASSQTGQGKGGNQPQHF
- - TRBJ2-2 TRBV9 TGTGCCAGCAGCGTTGGAGGGAGGCGCGGCGGGGAGCTGTTTTTT CASSVGGRRGGELFF
- TRBD1 TRBJ2-3 TRBV5-5 TGTGCCAGCAGCTCCCTACCGGGACAGTCTAGCACAGATACGCAGTATTTT CASSSLPGQSSTDTQYF
- - TRBJ2-5 TRBV5-4 TGTGCCAGCAGCTTCCGGGGTCCTCAAGAGACCCAGTACTTC CASSFRGPQETQYF
- - TRBJ1-4 TRBV4-2 TGTGCCAGCAGCCAAAAGGGACATTCCTTTAATGAAAAACTGTTTTTT CASSQKGHSFNEKLFF